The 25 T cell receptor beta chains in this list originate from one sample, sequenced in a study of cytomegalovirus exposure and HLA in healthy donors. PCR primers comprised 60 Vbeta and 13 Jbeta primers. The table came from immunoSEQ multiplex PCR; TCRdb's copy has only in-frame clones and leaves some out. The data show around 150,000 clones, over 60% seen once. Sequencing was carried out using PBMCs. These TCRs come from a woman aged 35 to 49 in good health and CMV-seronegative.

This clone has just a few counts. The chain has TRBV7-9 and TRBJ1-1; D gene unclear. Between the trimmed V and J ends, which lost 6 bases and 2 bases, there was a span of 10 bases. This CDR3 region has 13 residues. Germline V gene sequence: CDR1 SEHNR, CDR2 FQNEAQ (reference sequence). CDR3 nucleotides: TGTGCCAGCAGTCGGGGAACTAACACTGAAGCTTTCTTT. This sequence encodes CASSRGTNTEAFF.

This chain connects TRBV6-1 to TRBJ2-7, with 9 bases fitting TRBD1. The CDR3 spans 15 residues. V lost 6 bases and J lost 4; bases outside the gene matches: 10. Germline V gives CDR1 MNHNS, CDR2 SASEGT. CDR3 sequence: CASRETTGGEYEQYF. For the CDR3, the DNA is TGTGCCAGCAGGGAGACAACAGGGGGCGAATACGAGCAGTACTTC.

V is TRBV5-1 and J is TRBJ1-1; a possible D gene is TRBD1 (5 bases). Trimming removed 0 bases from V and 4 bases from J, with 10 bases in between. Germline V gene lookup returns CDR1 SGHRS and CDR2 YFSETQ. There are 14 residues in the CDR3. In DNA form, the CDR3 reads TGCGCCAGCAGCTTGGCCGGGGGGACCACTGAAGCTTTCTTT. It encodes CASSLAGGTTEAFF.

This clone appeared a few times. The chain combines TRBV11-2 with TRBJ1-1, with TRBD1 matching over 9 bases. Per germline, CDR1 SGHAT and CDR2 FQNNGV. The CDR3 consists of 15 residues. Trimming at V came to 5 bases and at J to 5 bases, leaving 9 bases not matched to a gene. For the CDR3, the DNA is TGTGCCAGCAGCCCGGGACAGGGAGAGGGGACTGAAGCTTTCTTT. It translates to CASSPGQGEGTEAFF.

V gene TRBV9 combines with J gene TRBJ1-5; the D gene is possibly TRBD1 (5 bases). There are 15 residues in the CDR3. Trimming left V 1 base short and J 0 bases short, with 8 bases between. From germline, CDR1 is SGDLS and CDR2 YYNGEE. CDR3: CASSVSGDSNQPQHF. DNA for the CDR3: TGTGCCAGCAGCGTATCGGGGGATAGCAATCAGCCCCAGCATTTT.

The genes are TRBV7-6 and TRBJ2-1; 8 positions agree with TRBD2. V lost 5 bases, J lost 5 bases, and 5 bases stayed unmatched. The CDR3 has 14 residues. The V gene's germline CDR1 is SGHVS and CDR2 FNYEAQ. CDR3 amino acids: CASSRFSGNNEQFF. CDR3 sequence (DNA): TGTGCCAGCAGCCGTTTTAGCGGGAACAATGAGCAGTTCTTC. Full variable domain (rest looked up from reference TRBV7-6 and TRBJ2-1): GAGVSQSPRYKVTKRGQDVALRCDPISGHVSLYWYRQALGQGPEFLTYFNYEAQQDKSGLPNDRFSAERPEGSISTLTIQRTEQRDSAMYRCASSRFSGNNEQFFGPGTRLTVL.

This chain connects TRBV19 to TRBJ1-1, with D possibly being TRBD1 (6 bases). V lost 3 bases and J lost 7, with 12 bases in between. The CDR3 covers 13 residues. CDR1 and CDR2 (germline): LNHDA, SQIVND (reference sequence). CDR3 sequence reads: CASSIRDKIEAFF. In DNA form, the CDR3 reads TGTGCCAGTAGTATCCGGGACAAAATTGAAGCTTTCTTT.

CDR3 DNA: TGCGCCAGCAGCCCTCAGGGGGGCTCTGGAAACACCATATATTTT. Protein product: CASSPQGGSGNTIYF. The chain has TRBV5-1 and TRBJ1-3; 7 nucleotides line up with TRBD1. This CDR3 has 15 residues. With V trimmed by 4 bases and J by 0 bases, 4 bases remained unmatched. Germline CDR1 and CDR2: SGHRS and YFSETQ.

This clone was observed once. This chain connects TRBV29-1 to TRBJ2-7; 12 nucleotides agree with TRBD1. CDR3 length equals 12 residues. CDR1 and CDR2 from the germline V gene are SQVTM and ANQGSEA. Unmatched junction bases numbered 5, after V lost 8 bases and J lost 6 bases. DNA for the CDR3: TGCAGCACAGCGGGACAGGGGGCCGAGCAGTACTTC. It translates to CSTAGQGAEQYF.

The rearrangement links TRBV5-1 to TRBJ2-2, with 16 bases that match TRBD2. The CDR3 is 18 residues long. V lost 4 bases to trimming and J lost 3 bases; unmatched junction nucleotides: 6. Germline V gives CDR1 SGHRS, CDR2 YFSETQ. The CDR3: CASSQPGLAGGHTGELFF. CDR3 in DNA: TGCGCCAGCAGCCAGCCGGGACTAGCGGGGGGGCACACCGGGGAGCTGTTTTTT.

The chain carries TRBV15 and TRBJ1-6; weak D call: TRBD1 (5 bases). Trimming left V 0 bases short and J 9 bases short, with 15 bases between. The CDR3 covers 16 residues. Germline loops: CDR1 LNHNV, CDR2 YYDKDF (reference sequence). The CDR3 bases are TGTGCCACCAGCAGAGATTTGGGCGGCGGGGGTTCACCCCTCCACTTT. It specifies CATSRDLGGGGSPLHF.

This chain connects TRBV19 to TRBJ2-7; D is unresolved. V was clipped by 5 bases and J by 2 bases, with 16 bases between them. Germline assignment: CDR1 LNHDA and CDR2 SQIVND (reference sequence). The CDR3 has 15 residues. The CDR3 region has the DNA TGTGCCAGTAGTGTCAACGAGACCGCGGCCTACGAGCAGTACTTC. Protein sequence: CASSVNETAAYEQYF. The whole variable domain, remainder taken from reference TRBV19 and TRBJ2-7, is DGGITQSPKYLFRKEGQNVTLSCEQNLNHDAMYWYRQDPGQGLRLIYYSQIVNDFQKGDIAEGYSVSREKKESFPLTVTSAQKNPTAFYLCASSVNETAAYEQYFGPGTRLTVT.

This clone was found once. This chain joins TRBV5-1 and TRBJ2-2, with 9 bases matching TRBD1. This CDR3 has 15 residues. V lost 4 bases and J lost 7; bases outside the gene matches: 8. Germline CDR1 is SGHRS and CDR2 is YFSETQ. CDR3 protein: CASSLGQGGNGELFF. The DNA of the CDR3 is TGCGCCAGCAGCCTGGGACAGGGAGGTAACGGGGAGCTGTTTTTT.

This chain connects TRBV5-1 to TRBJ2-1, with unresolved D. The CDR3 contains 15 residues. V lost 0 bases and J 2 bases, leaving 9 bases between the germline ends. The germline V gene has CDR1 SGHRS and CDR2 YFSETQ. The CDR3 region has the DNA TGCGCCAGCAGCTTGGTTAGCCCTACCTACAATGAGCAGTTCTTC. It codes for CASSLVSPTYNEQFF.

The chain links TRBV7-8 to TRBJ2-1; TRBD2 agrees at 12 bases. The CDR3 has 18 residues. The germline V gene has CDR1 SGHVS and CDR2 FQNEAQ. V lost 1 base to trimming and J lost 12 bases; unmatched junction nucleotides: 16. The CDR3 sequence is CASSLVVILGTSGHSQFF. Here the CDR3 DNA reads TGTGCCAGCAGCTTAGTTGTAATTTTGGGGACTAGCGGGCATTCGCAGTTCTTC. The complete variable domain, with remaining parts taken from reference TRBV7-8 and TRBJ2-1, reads GAGVSQSPRYKVAKRGQDVALRCDPISGHVSLFWYQQALGQGPEFLTYFQNEAQLDKSGLPSDRFFAERPEGSVSTLKIQRTQQEDSAVYLCASSLVVILGTSGHSQFFGPGTRLTVL.

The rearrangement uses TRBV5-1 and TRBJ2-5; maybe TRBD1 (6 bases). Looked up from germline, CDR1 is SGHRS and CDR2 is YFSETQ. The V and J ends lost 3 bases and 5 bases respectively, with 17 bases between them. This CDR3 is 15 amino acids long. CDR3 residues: CASSWALQGTETQYF. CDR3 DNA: TGCGCCAGCAGCTGGGCCTTACAGGGCACGGAGACCCAGTACTTC.

CDR3 sequence (DNA): TGTGCCAGCAGCTTATATAGGGACAGGGGCGGGGAAAAACTGTTTTTT. Its protein is CASSLYRDRGGEKLFF. The genes are TRBV7-8 and TRBJ1-4; 10 bases match TRBD1. The CDR3 contains 16 residues. The germline CDR1 and CDR2 sequences are SGHVS and FQNEAQ. The junction had 8 bases not matched to a gene; V was cut back by 2 bases and J by 8 bases.

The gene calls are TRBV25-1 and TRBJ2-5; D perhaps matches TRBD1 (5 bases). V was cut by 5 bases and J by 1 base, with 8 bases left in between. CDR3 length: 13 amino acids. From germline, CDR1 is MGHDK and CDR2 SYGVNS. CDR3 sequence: CASSPTVQETQYF. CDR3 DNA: TGTGCCAGCAGTCCGACAGTCCAAGAGACCCAGTACTTC.

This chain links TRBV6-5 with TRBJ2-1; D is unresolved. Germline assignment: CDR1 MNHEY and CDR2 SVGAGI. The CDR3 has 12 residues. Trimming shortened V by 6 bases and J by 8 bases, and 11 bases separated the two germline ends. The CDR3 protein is CASSALGYEQFF. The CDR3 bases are TGTGCCAGCAGCGCCCTAGGCTATGAGCAGTTCTTC.

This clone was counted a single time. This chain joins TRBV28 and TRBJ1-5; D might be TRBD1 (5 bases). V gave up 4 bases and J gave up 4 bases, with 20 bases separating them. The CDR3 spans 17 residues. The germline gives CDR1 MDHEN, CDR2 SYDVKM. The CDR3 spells CASSSGGGVALNQPQHF. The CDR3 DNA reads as TGTGCCAGCAGTTCCGGTGGGGGGGTAGCTTTGAATCAGCCCCAGCATTTT. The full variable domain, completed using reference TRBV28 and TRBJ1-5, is DVKVTQSSRYLVKRTGEKVFLECVQDMDHENMFWYRQDPGLGLRLIYFSYDVKMKEKGDIPEGYSVSREKKERFSLILESASTNQTSMYLCASSSGGGVALNQPQHFGDGTRLSIL.

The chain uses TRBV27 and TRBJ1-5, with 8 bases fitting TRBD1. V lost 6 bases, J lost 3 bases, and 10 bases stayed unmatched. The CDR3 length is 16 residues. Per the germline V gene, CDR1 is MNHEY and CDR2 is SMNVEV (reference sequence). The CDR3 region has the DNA TGTGCCAGCAGCGAAAACCGGGACAGGTACAATCAGCCCCAGCATTTT. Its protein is CASSENRDRYNQPQHF.

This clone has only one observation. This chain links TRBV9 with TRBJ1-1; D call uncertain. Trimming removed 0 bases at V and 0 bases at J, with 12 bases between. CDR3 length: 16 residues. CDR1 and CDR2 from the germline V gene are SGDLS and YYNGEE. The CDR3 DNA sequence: TGTGCCAGCAGCGTAGTTTCGGGTTTTATGAACACTGAAGCTTTCTTT. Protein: CASSVVSGFMNTEAFF.

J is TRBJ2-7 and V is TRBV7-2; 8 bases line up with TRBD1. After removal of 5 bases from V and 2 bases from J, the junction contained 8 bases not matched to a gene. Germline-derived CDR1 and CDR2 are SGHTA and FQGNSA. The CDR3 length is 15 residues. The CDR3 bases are TGTGCCAGCAGCCGACAGCAGGGGGCAGCCTACGAGCAGTACTTC. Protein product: CASSRQQGAAYEQYF.

As DNA, the CDR3 is TGTGCCAGTAGTATGGGACTAGCGGGAACCTACGAGCAGTACTTC. It encodes CASSMGLAGTYEQYF. J is TRBJ2-7 and V is TRBV19; 13 bases agree with TRBD2. The germline V gene has CDR1 LNHDA and CDR2 SQIVND (reference sequence). The CDR3 runs 15 residues. V dropped 3 bases and J dropped 2; count of bases not matched to a gene: 1.

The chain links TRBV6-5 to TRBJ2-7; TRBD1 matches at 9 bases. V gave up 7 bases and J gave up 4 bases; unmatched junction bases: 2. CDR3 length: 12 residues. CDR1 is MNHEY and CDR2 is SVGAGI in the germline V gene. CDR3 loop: CASTDRGYEQYF. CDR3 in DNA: TGTGCCAGCACGGACAGGGGTTACGAGCAGTACTTC.